This TCR beta chain was recovered during a study of blood T cell repertoires in COVID-19. For the study at large: Some COVID-19 samples were acute and others convalescent; all came from the United States, Italy and Spain. Sources were T cells, B-cell-depleted T cells, or PBMCs; the material itself was cDNA or gDNA.

Source study methods: Scientists estimated how many nucleated cells there were by amplifying reference gene primers. The repertoire was sequenced with immunoSEQ multiplex PCR; TCRdb's copy has only in-frame clones and lacks some. Clonal size and the V and J genes are those of that table, whereas D and trimming came from the DNA. The sample lists about 230,000 clones, over 80% occurring once. Trimming took off 2 bases at V and 0 bases at J, with 9 bases between the two ends. The CDR3 consists of 15 residues. Germline V gives CDR1 SGHRS, CDR2 YFSETQ. The receptor's source is a man aged 35-49 years with acute or convalescent COVID-19. This chain joins TRBV5-1 and TRBJ2-1, with D perhaps matching TRBD2 (5 bases). The sample consisted of peripheral blood. CDR3 sequence: CASSFGESSYNEQFF. In DNA form, the CDR3 reads TGCGCCAGCAGCTTCGGGGAGAGCTCCTACAATGAGCAGTTCTTC.